The 21 T cell receptor beta chains below were found in one sample sequenced in a study of cytomegalovirus exposure and HLA in healthy donors. In the PCR, 60 Vbeta and 13 Jbeta primers were used. Libraries were prepared by immunoSEQ multiplex PCR; TCRdb keeps only in-frame clonotypes and omits some of them. The sample carries about 190,000 clones, 81% recorded once. Source material: PBMCs. Receptors were obtained from a man aged 45-60 years in good health and CMV-seronegative.

The V and J genes are TRBV7-8 and TRBJ1-1; D is unclear. Trimming stripped 0 bases from V and 5 bases from J, with 10 bases between. The CDR3 covers 14 residues. Per the germline V gene, CDR1 is SGHVS and CDR2 is FQNEAQ. The CDR3 bases are TGTGCCAGCAGCTTAGCGGGCGCCGAAACTGAAGCTTTCTTT. Residues: CASSLAGAETEAFF.

This rearrangement joins TRBV18 to TRBJ2-7, with TRBD1 matching over 9 bases. The CDR3 has 15 residues. V shed 2 bases, J shed 6 bases, and the junction held 8 bases outside the gene matches. From germline, CDR1 is KGHSH and CDR2 LQKENI. CDR3 DNA sequence: TGTGCCAGCTCACCAAGCGCGGGACAGGGTCGCGAGCAGTACTTC. Its translation is CASSPSAGQGREQYF.

Points on this clone: One end of the junction fails to match germline, which may point to a read error. The genes are TRBV5-1 and TRBJ2-3, with D tentatively TRBD2 (5 bases). Per the germline V gene, CDR1 is SGHRS and CDR2 is YFSETQ. The CDR3 is made up of 14 amino acids. This chain's CDR3 is CASSLIPSTDMQYF. Here the CDR3 DNA reads TGCGCCAGCAGCTTGATACCTAGCACAGATATGCAGTATTTT.

This clone has just a few counts. This sequence joins TRBV2 and TRBJ1-4; D is possibly TRBD1 (6 bases). The CDR3 covers 15 residues. Germline assignment: CDR1 SNHLY and CDR2 FYNNEI. The V and J ends lost 6 bases and 4 bases respectively, with 15 bases between them. The CDR3 is CASRTQRGGNEKLFF. The CDR3 DNA follows: TGTGCCAGCAGGACACAGAGGGGGGGTAATGAAAAACTGTTTTTT.

J is TRBJ1-5 and V is TRBV5-1; D unresolved. Trimming took 0 bases from V and 5 from J, leaving 9 bases between them. Germline CDR1 reads SGHRS; CDR2 reads YFSETQ. There are 14 residues in the CDR3. CDR3 in amino acids: CASSLGGNDQPQHF. The CDR3 DNA reads TGCGCCAGCAGCTTGGGAGGGAATGATCAGCCCCAGCATTTT. Variable domain in full (rest from reference TRBV5-1 and TRBJ1-5): KAGVTQTPRYLIKTRGQQVTLSCSPISGHRSVSWYQQTPGQGLQFLFEYFSETQRNKGNFPGRFSGRQFSNSRSEMNVSTLELGDSALYLCASSLGGNDQPQHFGDGTRLSIL.

The sample holds a few counts of this clone. The V gene is TRBV18, the J gene TRBJ2-2; 7 nucleotides agree with TRBD1. Per germline, CDR1 KGHSH and CDR2 LQKENI. J lost 7 bases, V lost 5 bases, and 7 bases had no gene match. The length of the CDR3 is 14 residues. The CDR3: CASSGQERIGELFF. The CDR3 coding sequence is TGTGCCAGCTCAGGACAGGAACGGATCGGGGAGCTGTTTTTT.

This sequence joins TRBV6-6 and TRBJ2-4, with D maybe TRBD2 (5 bases). The germline CDR1 and CDR2 sequences are MNHNY and SVGAGI (reference sequence). Trimming took off 7 bases at V and 0 bases at J, with 13 bases between the two ends. The CDR3 is 15 residues long. The CDR3 region is CASNRGILAKNIQYF. The CDR3 DNA follows: TGTGCCAGCAATAGAGGGATCCTAGCCAAAAACATTCAGTACTTC.

V usage is TRBV7-2 and J usage is TRBJ2-7; 11 nucleotides agree with TRBD2. The CDR3 loop spans 15 amino acids. Trimming removed 5 bases from V and 0 bases from J; junction bases left unmatched: 3. Germline assignment: CDR1 SGHTA and CDR2 FQGNSA. The CDR3 here is CASSATSGGSYEQYF. The CDR3 region has the DNA TGTGCCAGCAGCGCCACTAGCGGGGGCTCCTACGAGCAGTACTTC.

The V and J genes are TRBV5-1 and TRBJ1-1; D remains unclear. The V end was cut by 3 bases, the J end by 3 bases, with 9 bases between. The germline CDR1 and CDR2 sequences are SGHRS and YFSETQ. The length of the CDR3 is 13 residues. For the CDR3, the DNA is TGCGCCAGCAGCTCCCCAGACTACACTGAAGCTTTCTTT. Translating gives CASSSPDYTEAFF.

Concerning this clone: A read error may account for a junction end that differs from germline. The chain carries TRBV7-7 and TRBJ2-7; 11 bases fit TRBD2. Germline values: CDR1 SSHAT, CDR2 FNYEAQ (reference sequence). The CDR3 extends over 17 amino acids. The CDR3 loop is CASSPGLAGVSSYEQYF. The CDR3 DNA follows: TGTGCTAGCAGCCCTGGACTAGCGGGCGTGAGCTCCTACGAGCAGTACTTC.

The rearrangement uses TRBV27 and TRBJ2-7, with 7 positions matching TRBD2. This CDR3 is built from 17 residues. Germline CDR1 is MNHEY and CDR2 is SMNVEV (reference sequence). J lost 1 base, V lost 5 bases, and 14 bases had no gene match. CDR3: CASSLHKVAGGSYEQYF. In DNA, the CDR3 is TGTGCCAGCAGTCTCCATAAGGTAGCGGGTGGGTCCTACGAGCAGTACTTC.

V usage is TRBV4-1 and J usage is TRBJ1-5; 10 nucleotides agree with TRBD1. The trim removed 1 base at V and 11 bases at J, leaving 8 bases unmatched. The germline CDR1 and CDR2 sequences are MGHRA and YSYEKL. The CDR3 covers 15 residues. The CDR3 is CASSQAGTGEQSQHF. CDR3 nucleotide sequence: TGCGCCAGCAGCCAAGCCGGGACAGGGGAACAGTCCCAGCATTTT.

This chain connects TRBV18 to TRBJ1-5; 9 bases are shared with TRBD1. This CDR3 comprises 15 residues. Looked up from germline, CDR1 is KGHSH and CDR2 is LQKENI. After removal of 5 bases from V and 6 bases from J, the junction contained 8 bases not matched to a gene. CDR3 residues: CASSEGTGNSQPQHF. CDR3 in DNA: TGTGCCAGCTCAGAAGGGACAGGGAATAGTCAGCCCCAGCATTTT.

The J gene is TRBJ2-1, the V gene TRBV10-2; 12 bases map to TRBD2. This CDR3 spans 15 amino acids. The J segment lost 10 bases and the V segment lost 2 bases, leaving 6 bases of the junction unmatched. Germline V gives CDR1 WSHSY, CDR2 SAAADI. CDR3 DNA sequence: TGCGCCAGCAGTGAGCCTCGACTAGCGGGGGTAGAGCAGTTCTTC. Residues: CASSEPRLAGVEQFF.

This clone appeared once. The chain couples TRBV7-9 to TRBJ2-3; possible D gene TRBD2, 5 bases. The V end was cut by 4 bases, the J end by 14 bases, with 16 bases between. This CDR3 contains 12 residues. The germline gives CDR1 SEHNR, CDR2 FQNEAQ (reference sequence). The CDR3 bases are TGTGCCAGCAGCTCAGAGGGCTATACTCTGTATTTT. Protein product: CASSSEGYTLYF.

This sequence joins TRBV4-1 and TRBJ2-3; 8 bases map to TRBD2. The germline CDR1 and CDR2 sequences are MGHRA and YSYEKL. Trimming took 4 bases from V and 5 from J; bases not matched to a gene: 8. The CDR3 has 15 residues. The CDR3 DNA reads as TGCGCCAGCAGCCTCAGCTTCGGGACTAGAGATACGCAGTATTTT. As protein: CASSLSFGTRDTQYF.

Remarks on this clone: One junction end disagrees with the germline gene, perhaps due to a read error. The J gene is TRBJ1-3, the V gene TRBV29-1; TRBD1 aligns across 9 bases. The CDR3 has 15 residues. Per the germline V gene, CDR1 is SQVTM and CDR2 is ANQGSEA. The CDR3 coding sequence is TGCAGCGTTGCGGGACAGGGTCTGTCTGGAGACACCATATATTTT. This translates into CSVAGQGLSGDTIYF.

The chain carries TRBV5-5 and TRBJ2-2; 10 bases match TRBD1. CDR1 is SGHKS, CDR2 YYEKEE, per germline (reference sequence). V lost 4 bases, J lost 5 bases, and 5 bases stayed unmatched. The CDR3 sequence is 15 residues long. The CDR3, as DNA: TGTGCCAGCAGCGACGACAGGGGGCGGACCGGGGAGCTGTTTTTT. Encoded protein: CASSDDRGRTGELFF.

This chain connects TRBV18 to TRBJ2-7; 7 nucleotides line up with TRBD1. Looked up from germline, CDR1 is KGHSH and CDR2 is LQKENI. Unmatched junction bases numbered 9, after V lost 7 bases and J lost 3 bases. The CDR3 has 14 residues. The CDR3: CASYRDRVFYEQYF. The CDR3 bases are TGTGCCAGCTACAGGGACAGAGTCTTCTACGAGCAGTACTTC.

V is TRBV5-5 and J is TRBJ2-7, with TRBD1 matching 10 bases. The CDR3 is 15 amino acids. CDR1 is SGHKS, CDR2 YYEKEE, per germline (reference sequence). After removal of 3 bases from V and 2 bases from J, the junction contained 5 bases not matched to a gene. CDR3 amino acids: CASSSGTGATYEQYF. The CDR3 DNA sequence: TGTGCCAGCAGCTCAGGGACAGGGGCGACCTACGAGCAGTACTTC. Supplemented by reference TRBV5-5 and TRBJ2-7, the full variable domain reads DAGVTQSPTHLIKTRGQQVTLRCSPISGHKSVSWYQQVLGQGPQFIFQYYEKEERGRGNFPDRFSARQFPNYSSELNVNALLLGDSALYLCASSSGTGATYEQYFGPGTRLTVT.

The chain carries TRBV4-3 and TRBJ2-2; 9 bases agree with TRBD1. This CDR3 is built from 17 residues. Losses at the gene ends were 4 bases for V and 5 bases for J; bases not matched to a gene: 11. CDR1 is LGHNA, CDR2 YSLEER, per germline. This CDR3 is CASSLKTTGGFTGELFF. CDR3 in DNA: TGCGCCAGCAGCCTCAAGACGACAGGGGGTTTTACCGGGGAGCTGTTTTTT.